This T cell receptor beta chain was documented in a study of Tregs in tolerant kidney transplant recipients. Findings of the study overall: Validation in larger populations is needed because few patients were studied. Activated donor B cell expansion appeared to reveal the most relevant donor-specific TCRbeta repertoire.

Sequenced by immunoSEQ multiplex PCR; TCRdb stores in-frame clones only, minus some. The table has about 120,000 clones, roughly 92% seen once. Germline V gives CDR1 SGHVS, CDR2 FQNEAQ. The V gene lost 1 base and the J gene lost 6 bases, with 16 bases spanning the gap. The CDR3 is made up of 16 amino acids. Notes on this clone: Its antigen remains unknown.

The sequencing sample was made of CD4+ T cells from blood. This receptor was obtained from a human donor in good health. V gene TRBV7-8 combines with J gene TRBJ1-5; possibly TRBD1 for D (6 bases). CDR3 DNA sequence: TGTGCCAGCAGCTTAGGGGGGCCCTCGCCGGGTCAGCCCCAGCATTTT. This gives the protein CASSLGGPSPGQPQHF.